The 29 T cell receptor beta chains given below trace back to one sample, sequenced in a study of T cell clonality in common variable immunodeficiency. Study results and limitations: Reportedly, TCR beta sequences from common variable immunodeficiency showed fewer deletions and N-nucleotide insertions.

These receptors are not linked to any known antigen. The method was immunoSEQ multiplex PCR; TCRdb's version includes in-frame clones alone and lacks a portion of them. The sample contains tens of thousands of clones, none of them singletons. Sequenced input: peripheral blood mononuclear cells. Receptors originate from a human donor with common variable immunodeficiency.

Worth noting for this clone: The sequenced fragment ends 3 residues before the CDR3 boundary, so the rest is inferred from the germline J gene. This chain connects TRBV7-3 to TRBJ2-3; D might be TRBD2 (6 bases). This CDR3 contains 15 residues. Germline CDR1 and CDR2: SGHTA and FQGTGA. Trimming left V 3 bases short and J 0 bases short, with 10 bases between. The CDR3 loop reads CASSFLASSTDTQYF. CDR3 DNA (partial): TGTGCCAGCAGCTTTCTAGCGTCTAGCACAGATACG.

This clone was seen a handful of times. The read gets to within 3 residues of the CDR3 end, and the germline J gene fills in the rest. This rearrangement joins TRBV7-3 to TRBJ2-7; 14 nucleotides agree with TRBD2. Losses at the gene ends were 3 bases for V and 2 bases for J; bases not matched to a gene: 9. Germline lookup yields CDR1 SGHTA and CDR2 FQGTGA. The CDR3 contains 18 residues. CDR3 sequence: CASSFCVTSGRETYEQYF. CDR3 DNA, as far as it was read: TGTGCCAGCAGCTTTTGTGTGACTAGCGGGAGGGAGACCTACGAG.

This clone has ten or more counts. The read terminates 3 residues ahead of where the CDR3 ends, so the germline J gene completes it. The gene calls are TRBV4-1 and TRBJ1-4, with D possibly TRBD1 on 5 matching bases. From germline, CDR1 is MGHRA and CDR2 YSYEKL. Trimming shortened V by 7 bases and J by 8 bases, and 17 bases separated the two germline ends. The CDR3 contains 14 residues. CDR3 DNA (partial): TGCGCCAGCACCCGGGTAGGGGTGGACGAAAAA. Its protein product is CASTRVGVDEK. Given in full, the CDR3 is CASTRVGVDEKLFF.

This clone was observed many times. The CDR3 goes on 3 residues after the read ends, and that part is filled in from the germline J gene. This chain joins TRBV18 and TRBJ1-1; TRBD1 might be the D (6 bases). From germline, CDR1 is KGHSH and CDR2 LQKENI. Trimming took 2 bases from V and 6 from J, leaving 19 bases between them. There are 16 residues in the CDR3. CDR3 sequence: CASSPREGVQGSEAFF. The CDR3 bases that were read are TGTGCCAGCTCACCAAGGGAAGGGGTACAGGGTTCTGAA.

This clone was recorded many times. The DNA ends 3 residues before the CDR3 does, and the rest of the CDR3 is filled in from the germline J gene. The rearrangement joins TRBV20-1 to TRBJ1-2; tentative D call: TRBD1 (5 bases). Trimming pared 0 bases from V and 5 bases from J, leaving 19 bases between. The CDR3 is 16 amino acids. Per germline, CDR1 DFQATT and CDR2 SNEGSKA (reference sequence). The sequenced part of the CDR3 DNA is TGCAGTGCTAGAGATCAGGGCGGGGGAAAGGGGTATGGC. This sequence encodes CSARDQGGGKGYG. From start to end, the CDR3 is CSARDQGGGKGYGYTF.

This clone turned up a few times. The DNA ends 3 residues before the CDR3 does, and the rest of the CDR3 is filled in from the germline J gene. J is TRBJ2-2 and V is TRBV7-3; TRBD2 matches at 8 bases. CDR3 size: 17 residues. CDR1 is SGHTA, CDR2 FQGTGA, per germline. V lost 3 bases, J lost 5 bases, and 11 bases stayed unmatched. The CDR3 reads CASSFPRGSGSTGELFF. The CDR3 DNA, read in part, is TGTGCCAGCAGCTTCCCTCGAGGGAGCGGGAGTACCGGGGAG.

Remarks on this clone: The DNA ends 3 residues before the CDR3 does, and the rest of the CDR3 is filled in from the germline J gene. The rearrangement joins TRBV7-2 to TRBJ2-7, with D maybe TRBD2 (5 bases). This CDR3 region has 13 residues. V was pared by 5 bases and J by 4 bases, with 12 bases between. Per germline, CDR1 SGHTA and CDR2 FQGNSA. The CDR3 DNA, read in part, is TGTGCCAGCAGCCCCGGGGATGGTTACGAG. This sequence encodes CASSPGDGYE. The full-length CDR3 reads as CASSPGDGYEQYF.

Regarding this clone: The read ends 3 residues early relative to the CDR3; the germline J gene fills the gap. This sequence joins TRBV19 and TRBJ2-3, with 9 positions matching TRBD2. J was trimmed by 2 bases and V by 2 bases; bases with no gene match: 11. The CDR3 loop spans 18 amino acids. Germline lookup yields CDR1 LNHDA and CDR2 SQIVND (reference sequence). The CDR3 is CASSILAGTFLHTDTQYF. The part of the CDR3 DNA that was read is TGTGCCAGTAGTATACTAGCGGGAACTTTTCTGCACACAGATACG.

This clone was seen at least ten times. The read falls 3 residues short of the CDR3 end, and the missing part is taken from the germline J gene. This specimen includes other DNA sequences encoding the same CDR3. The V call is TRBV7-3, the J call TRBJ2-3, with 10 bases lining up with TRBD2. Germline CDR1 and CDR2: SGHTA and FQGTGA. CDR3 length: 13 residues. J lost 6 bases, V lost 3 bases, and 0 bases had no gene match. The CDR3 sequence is CASSLGLADTQYF. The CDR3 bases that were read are TGTGCCAGCAGCTTGGGACTAGCGGATACG.

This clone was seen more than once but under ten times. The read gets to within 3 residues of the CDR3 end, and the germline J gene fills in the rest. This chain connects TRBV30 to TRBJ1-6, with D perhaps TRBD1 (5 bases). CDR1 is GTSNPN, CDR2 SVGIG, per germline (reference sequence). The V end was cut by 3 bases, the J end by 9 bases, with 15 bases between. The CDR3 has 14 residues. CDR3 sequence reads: CAWSEGQAFSPLHF. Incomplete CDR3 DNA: TGTGCCTGGAGCGAGGGGCAGGCTTTTTCACCC.

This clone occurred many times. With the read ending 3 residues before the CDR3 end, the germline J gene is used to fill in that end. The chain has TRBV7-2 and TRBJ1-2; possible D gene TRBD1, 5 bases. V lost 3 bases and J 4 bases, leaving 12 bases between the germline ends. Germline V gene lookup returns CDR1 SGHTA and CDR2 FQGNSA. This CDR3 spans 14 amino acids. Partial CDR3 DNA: TGTGCCAGCAGCTTGGGGCGGCCGGGCTATGGC. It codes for CASSLGRPGYG. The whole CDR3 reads CASSLGRPGYGYTF.

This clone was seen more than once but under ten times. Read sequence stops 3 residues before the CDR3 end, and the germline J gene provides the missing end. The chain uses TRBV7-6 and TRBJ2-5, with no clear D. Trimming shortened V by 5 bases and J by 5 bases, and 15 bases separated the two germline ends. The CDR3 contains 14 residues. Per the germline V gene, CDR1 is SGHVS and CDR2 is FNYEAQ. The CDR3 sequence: CASSPHLVGETQYF. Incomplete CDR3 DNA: TGTGCCAGCAGCCCTCATTTGGTAGGGGAGACC.

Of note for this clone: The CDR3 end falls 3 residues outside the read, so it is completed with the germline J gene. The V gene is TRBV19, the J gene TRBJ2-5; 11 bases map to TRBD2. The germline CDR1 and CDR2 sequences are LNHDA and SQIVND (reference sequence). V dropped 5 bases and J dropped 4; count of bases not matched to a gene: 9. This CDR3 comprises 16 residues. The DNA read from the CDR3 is TGTGCCAGTAGTCTCAGAACTAGCGGGAGTGGAGAGACC. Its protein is CASSLRTSGSGET. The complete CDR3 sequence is CASSLRTSGSGETQYF.

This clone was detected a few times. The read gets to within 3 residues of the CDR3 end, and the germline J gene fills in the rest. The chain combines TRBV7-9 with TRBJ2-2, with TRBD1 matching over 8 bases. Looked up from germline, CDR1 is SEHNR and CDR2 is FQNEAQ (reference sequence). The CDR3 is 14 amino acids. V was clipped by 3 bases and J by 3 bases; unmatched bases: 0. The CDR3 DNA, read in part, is TGTGCCAGCAGCTTGACAGGGGACACCGGGGAG. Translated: CASSLTGDTGE. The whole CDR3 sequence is CASSLTGDTGELFF.

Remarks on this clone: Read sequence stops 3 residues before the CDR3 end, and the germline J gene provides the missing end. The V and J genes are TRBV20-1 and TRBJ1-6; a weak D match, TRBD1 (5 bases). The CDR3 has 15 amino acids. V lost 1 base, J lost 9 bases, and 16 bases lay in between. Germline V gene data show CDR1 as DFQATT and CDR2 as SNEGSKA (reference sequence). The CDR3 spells CSARGFQGFSSPLHF. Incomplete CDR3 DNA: TGCAGTGCTAGAGGGTTCCAGGGTTTTAGTTCACCC.

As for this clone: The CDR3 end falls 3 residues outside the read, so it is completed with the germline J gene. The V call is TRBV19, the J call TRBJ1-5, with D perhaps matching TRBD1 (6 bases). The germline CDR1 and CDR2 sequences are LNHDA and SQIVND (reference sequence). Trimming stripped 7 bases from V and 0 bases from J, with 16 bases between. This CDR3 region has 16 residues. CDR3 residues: CASTLQGFDSNQPQHF. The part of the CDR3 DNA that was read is TGTGCCAGTACCCTGCAGGGGTTCGATAGCAATCAGCCC. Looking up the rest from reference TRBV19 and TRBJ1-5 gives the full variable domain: DGGITQSPKYLFRKEGQNVTLSCEQNLNHDAMYWYRQDPGQGLRLIYYSQIVNDFQKGDIAEGYSVSREKKESFPLTVTSAQKNPTAFYLCASTLQGFDSNQPQHFGDGTRLSIL.

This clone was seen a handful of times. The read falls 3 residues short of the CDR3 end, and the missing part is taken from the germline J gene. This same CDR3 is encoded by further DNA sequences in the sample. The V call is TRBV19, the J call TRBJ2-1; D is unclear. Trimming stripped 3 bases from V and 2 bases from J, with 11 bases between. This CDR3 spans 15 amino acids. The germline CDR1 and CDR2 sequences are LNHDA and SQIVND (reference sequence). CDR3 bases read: TGTGCCAGTAGTATTTTCGGCGGAACCTACAATGAG. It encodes CASSIFGGTYNE. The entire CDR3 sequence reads CASSIFGGTYNEQFF. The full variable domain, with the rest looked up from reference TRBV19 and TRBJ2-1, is DGGITQSPKYLFRKEGQNVTLSCEQNLNHDAMYWYRQDPGQGLRLIYYSQIVNDFQKGDIAEGYSVSREKKESFPLTVTSAQKNPTAFYLCASSIFGGTYNEQFFGPGTRLTVL.

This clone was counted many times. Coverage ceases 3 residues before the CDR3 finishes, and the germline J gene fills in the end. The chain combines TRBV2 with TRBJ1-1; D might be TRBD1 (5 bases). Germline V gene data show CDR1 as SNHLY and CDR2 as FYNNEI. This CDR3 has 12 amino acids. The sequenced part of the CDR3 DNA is TGTGCCAGCAGTGACAACAACAGGGAA. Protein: CASSDNNRE. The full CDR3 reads CASSDNNREAFF.

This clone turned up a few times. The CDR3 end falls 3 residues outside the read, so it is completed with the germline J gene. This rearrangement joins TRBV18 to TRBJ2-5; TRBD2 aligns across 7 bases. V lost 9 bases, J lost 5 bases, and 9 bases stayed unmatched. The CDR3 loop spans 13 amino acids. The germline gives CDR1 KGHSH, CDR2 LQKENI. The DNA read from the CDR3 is TGTGCCAGTTCCGGGGGGTATTTTGAGACC. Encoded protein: CASSGGYFET. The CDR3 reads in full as CASSGGYFETQYF.

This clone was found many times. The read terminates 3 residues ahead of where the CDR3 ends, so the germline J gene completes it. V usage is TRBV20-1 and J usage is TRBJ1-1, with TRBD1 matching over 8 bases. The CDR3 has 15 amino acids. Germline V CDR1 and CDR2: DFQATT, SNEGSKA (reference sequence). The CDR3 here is CSARDAGGFTSGAFF. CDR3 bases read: TGCAGTGCTAGAGATGCAGGGGGCTTTACCTCGGGA.

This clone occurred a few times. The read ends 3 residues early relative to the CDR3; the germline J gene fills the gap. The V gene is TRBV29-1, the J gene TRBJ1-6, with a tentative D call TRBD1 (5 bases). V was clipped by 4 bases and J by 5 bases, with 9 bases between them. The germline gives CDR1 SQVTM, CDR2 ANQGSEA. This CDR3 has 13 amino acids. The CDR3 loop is CSVVYRNNSPLHF. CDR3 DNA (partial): TGCAGCGTTGTTTACAGGAATAATTCACCC.

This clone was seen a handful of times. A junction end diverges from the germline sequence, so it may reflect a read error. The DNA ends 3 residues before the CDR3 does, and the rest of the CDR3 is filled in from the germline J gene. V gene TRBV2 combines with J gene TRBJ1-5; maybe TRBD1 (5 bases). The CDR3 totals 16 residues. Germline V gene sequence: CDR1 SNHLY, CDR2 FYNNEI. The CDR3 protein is CASSELGHISKQPQHF. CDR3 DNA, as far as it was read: TGTGCCAGCAGCGAGCTGGGGCACATTAGCAAGCAGCCC. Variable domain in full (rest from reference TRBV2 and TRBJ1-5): EPEVTQTPSHQVTQMGQEVILRCVPISNHLYFYWYRQILGQKVEFLVSFYNNEISEKSEIFDDQFSVERPDGSNFTLKIRSTKLEDSAMYFCASSELGHISKQPQHFGDGTRLSIL.

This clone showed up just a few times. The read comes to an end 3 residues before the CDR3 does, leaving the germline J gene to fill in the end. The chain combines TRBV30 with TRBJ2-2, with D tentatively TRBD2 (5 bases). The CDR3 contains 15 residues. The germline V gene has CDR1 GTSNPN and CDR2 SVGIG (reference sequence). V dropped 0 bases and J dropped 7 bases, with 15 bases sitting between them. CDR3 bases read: TGTGCCTGGAGTGTACTGGACTTGATAGGCGGGGAG. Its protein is CAWSVLDLIGGE. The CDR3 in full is CAWSVLDLIGGELFF.

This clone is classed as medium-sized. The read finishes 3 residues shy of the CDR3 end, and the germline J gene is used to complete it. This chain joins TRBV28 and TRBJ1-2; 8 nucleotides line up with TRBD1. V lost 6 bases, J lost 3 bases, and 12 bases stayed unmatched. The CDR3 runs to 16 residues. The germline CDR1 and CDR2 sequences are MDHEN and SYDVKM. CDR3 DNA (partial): TGTGCCAGCAGCCTCCGGCGTGGACAGGGTTACTATGGC. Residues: CASSLRRGQGYYG. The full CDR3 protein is CASSLRRGQGYYGYTF.

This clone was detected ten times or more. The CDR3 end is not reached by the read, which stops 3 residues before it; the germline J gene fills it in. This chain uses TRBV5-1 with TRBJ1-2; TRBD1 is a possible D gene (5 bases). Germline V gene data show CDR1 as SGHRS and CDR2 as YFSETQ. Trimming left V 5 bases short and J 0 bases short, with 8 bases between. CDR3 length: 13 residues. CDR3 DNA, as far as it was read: TGCGCCAGCAGAAGACAGACTAACTATGGC. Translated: CASRRQTNYG. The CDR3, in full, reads CASRRQTNYGYTF. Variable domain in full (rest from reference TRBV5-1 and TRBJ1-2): KAGVTQTPRYLIKTRGQQVTLSCSPISGHRSVSWYQQTPGQGLQFLFEYFSETQRNKGNFPGRFSGRQFSNSRSEMNVSTLELGDSALYLCASRRQTNYGYTFGSGTRLTVV.

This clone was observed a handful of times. The CDR3 bases that were read are TGTGCCAGCAGCTTAATAGGGACAGCGGACTATGGC. The encoded protein is CASSLIGTADYG. The whole CDR3 region reads CASSLIGTADYGYTF. The rearrangement links TRBV7-3 to TRBJ1-2, with TRBD1 identical over 7 bases. The read terminates 3 residues before the CDR3 end, so the remaining end is supplied by the germline J gene. Trimming at V came to 1 base and at J to 3 bases, leaving 5 bases not matched to a gene. The CDR3 runs to 15 residues. The germline CDR1 and CDR2 sequences are SGHTA and FQGTGA.

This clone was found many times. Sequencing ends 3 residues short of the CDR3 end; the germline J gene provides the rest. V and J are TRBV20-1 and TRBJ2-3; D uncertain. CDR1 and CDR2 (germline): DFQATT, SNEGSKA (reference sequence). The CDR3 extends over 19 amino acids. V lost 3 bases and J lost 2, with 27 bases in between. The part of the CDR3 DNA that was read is TGCAGTGCTAGGGCTAGGCATTCGCACCTCGCGCAATACACAGATACG. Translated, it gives CSARARHSHLAQYTDT. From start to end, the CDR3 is CSARARHSHLAQYTDTQYF.

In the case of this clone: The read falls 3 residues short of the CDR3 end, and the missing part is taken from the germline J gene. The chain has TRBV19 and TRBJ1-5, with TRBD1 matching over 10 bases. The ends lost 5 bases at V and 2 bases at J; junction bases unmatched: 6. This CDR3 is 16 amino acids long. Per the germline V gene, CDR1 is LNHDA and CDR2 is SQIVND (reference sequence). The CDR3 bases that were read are TGTGCCAGTAGTGCGGACAGGGGGAACCGCAATCAGCCC. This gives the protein CASSADRGNRNQP. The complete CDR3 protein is CASSADRGNRNQPQHF.

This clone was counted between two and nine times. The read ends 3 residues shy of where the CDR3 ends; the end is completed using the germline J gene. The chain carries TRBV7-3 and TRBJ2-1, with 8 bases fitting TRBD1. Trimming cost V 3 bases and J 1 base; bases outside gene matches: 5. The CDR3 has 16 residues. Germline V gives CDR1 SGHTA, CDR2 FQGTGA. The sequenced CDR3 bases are TGTGCCAGCAGCTTGAGGGGGACAGGATCCTACAATGAG. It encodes CASSLRGTGSYNE. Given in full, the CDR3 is CASSLRGTGSYNEQFF.